This TCR beta chain stems from a study of OX40 agonist ivuxolimab in advanced cancers. Study-level background: A mean age of 60 years, range roughly 23 to 85, was recorded, and 70% to 85% were male.

Whole-study findings and limits: In the expanded peripheral T cells, antigen specificity was never determined. Relative to CD4+ cells, CD8+ T cells on average had more expanded clones. Normalized T-cell clonal expansion was also low in a subset of nonresponders.

Measured with immunoSEQ multiplex PCR; TCRdb has only the in-frame clones, and not every one. The sample consists of some 43,000 clones, approximately 88% of them appearing once. CDR1 is MNHEY, CDR2 SMNVEV, per germline (reference sequence). This CDR3 is built from 15 residues. V lost 5 bases and J lost 7, with 21 bases in between. Comments on this clone: Its antigen is undetermined.

This specimen was CD4+ or CD8+ T cells sorted from blood, taken in a trial of the OX40 agonist ivuxolimab. The V and J genes are TRBV27 and TRBJ2-7; D tentatively reads TRBD1 or TRBD2 (5 bases each). The receptor was isolated from an adult with an advanced solid tumor such as melanoma, head and neck, liver or kidney cancer. CDR3 residues: CASSLRAQGVGEQYF. The CDR3 nucleotides are TGTGCCAGCAGTCTTCGGGCTCAGGGAGTCGGTGAGCAGTACTTC.